A selection of T cell receptor beta chains follows, all from one sample in a study of T-cell reconstitution after alpha-beta-depleted transplantation in children. TCRdb reprocessed the PCR reads via MiXCR and lists one record per CDR3 protein. The sample holds over 550,000 distinct CDR3 sequences; about 10% are singletons and the top ten take approximately 4.1%. The sample consisted of PBMCs from the stem cell graft donor, taken from the stem cell graft. Every receptor here comes from a human donor who donated a stem cell graft to a child with acute myeloid leukemia. The CDR3 runs from the conserved cysteine through the conserved F or W. The D gene is left open where the match is weak. Rows give clone size only sometimes, using once, few, many, or a class for an expanded clone.

clone size	CDR3 length	V gene	J gene	D gene	CDR3 protein	CDR3 DNA
many	13	TRBV3-1	TRBJ2-7	NA	CASSQDWSYEQYF	TGTGCCAGCAGCCAGGACTGGTCCTACGAGCAGTACTTC
NA	14	TRBV12-3/TRBV12-4	TRBJ2-6	NA	CASSSYSGANVLTF	TGTGCCAGCAGTTCTTACTCTGGGGCCAACGTCCTGACTTTC
NA	13	TRBV12-3/TRBV12-4	TRBJ1-4	NA	CASSLRAARKLFF	TGTGCCAGCAGTTTACGAGCGGCCAGAAAACTGTTTTTT
NA	16	TRBV7-3	TRBJ2-3	NA	CASSLNLRADTDTQYF	TGTGCCAGCAGCTTAAATCTTCGAGCGGACACAGATACGCAGTATTTT
few	17	TRBV12-3/TRBV12-4	TRBJ1-1	TRBD1	CASSLARTGRGNTEAFF	TGTGCCAGCAGTTTAGCCCGGACAGGGAGGGGAAACACTGAAGCTTTCTTT
many	15	TRBV6-2/TRBV6-3	TRBJ2-3	TRBD2	CATVPWGGATDTQYF	TGTGCCACCGTACCATGGGGGGGTGCAACAGATACGCAGTATTTT
few	14	TRBV6-1	TRBJ1-2	TRBD1	CASSGRQGDNGYTF	TGTGCCAGCAGTGGGAGACAGGGCGATAATGGCTACACCTTC
few	15	TRBV3-1	TRBJ2-7	NA	CASSQDGGEEYEQYF	TGTGCCAGCAGCCAAGATGGGGGAGAGGAGTACGAGCAGTACTTC
few	16	TRBV12-3/TRBV12-4	TRBJ2-7	TRBD1	CASSRLLTGGSYEQYF	TGTGCCAGCAGCCGGCTTCTGACAGGGGGCTCCTACGAGCAGTACTTC
NA	14	TRBV14	TRBJ2-7	NA	CASSRGGGTYEQYF	TGTGCCAGCAGCCGGGGAGGTGGGACCTACGAGCAGTACTTC
few	15	TRBV12-3/TRBV12-4	TRBJ1-6	NA	CASSLNRGLNSPLHF	TGTGCCAGCAGTTTAAACAGAGGGTTAAATTCACCCCTCCACTTT
few	18	TRBV7-3	TRBJ2-3	TRBD2	CASSPKSPSGRALDTQYF	TGTGCCAGCAGCCCAAAATCCCCTAGCGGGAGGGCCCTAGATACGCAGTATTTT
few	14	TRBV5-1	TRBJ2-1	TRBD2	CASSLDPSSGEQFF	TGCGCCAGCAGCTTGGATCCCTCTAGCGGTGAGCAGTTCTTC
NA	15	TRBV12-5	TRBJ2-1	TRBD2	CASGFGTSGYNEQFF	TGTGCTAGTGGTTTTGGGACTAGCGGTTACAATGAGCAGTTCTTC
few	15	TRBV6-4	TRBJ2-3	NA	CASSDSLAGTDTQYF	TGTGCCAGCAGTGACTCGTTGGCTGGCACAGATACGCAGTATTTT
NA	14	TRBV7-9	TRBJ1-4	NA	CASSSQGRREKLFF	TGTGCCAGCAGTTCCCAGGGAAGAAGAGAAAAACTGTTTTTT
NA	14	TRBV15	TRBJ2-7	NA	CATSREGLASRRDF	TGTGCCACCAGCAGAGAGGGCCTAGCCTCTCGCAGAGACTTC
few	14	TRBV27	TRBJ1-1	NA	CASSLRTSNTEAFF	TGTGCCAGCAGTTTAAGGACTTCGAACACTGAAGCTTTCTTT
many	16	TRBV7-2	TRBJ2-1	TRBD2	CASSFGTSGIGNEQFF	TGTGCCAGCAGCTTTGGGACTAGCGGGATAGGCAATGAGCAGTTCTTC
few	15	TRBV5-1	TRBJ2-2	NA	CASSLARGYGGELFF	TGCGCCAGCAGCTTGGCCAGGGGCTACGGCGGGGAGCTGTTTTTT
few	14	TRBV10-3	TRBJ1-5	NA	CAISENRDGQPQHF	TGTGCCATCAGTGAAAACAGGGATGGCCAGCCCCAGCATTTT
NA	14	TRBV5-1	TRBJ2-7	TRBD2	CASRVTSGSYEQYF	TGCGCCAGCAGGGTGACTAGCGGATCCTACGAGCAGTACTTC
NA	17	TRBV7-2	TRBJ2-7	TRBD2	CASSSKGGTRLAAEQYF	TGTGCCAGCAGCTCAAAGGGGGGCACCCGACTAGCGGCCGAGCAGTACTTC
few	12	TRBV29-1	TRBJ1-1	NA	CSGSGWNTEAFF	TGCAGCGGTTCAGGGTGGAACACTGAAGCTTTCTTT
few	15	TRBV20-1	TRBJ2-3	TRBD2	CSAAKPSGSTDTQYF	TGCAGTGCTGCTAAGCCTAGCGGGAGCACAGATACGCAGTATTTT
NA	15	TRBV6-2/TRBV6-3	TRBJ2-3	TRBD1	CASSRTGAYTDTQYF	TGTGCCAGCAGTAGGACAGGGGCTTACACAGATACGCAGTATTTT
many	14	TRBV29-1	TRBJ2-3	NA	CSVEGGRGADTQYF	TGCAGCGTTGAGGGGGGGCGCGGTGCAGATACGCAGTATTTT
few	15	TRBV2	TRBJ2-7	NA	CASRKGGTYSYEQYF	TGTGCCAGCAGGAAGGGCGGAACGTACTCCTACGAGCAGTACTTC